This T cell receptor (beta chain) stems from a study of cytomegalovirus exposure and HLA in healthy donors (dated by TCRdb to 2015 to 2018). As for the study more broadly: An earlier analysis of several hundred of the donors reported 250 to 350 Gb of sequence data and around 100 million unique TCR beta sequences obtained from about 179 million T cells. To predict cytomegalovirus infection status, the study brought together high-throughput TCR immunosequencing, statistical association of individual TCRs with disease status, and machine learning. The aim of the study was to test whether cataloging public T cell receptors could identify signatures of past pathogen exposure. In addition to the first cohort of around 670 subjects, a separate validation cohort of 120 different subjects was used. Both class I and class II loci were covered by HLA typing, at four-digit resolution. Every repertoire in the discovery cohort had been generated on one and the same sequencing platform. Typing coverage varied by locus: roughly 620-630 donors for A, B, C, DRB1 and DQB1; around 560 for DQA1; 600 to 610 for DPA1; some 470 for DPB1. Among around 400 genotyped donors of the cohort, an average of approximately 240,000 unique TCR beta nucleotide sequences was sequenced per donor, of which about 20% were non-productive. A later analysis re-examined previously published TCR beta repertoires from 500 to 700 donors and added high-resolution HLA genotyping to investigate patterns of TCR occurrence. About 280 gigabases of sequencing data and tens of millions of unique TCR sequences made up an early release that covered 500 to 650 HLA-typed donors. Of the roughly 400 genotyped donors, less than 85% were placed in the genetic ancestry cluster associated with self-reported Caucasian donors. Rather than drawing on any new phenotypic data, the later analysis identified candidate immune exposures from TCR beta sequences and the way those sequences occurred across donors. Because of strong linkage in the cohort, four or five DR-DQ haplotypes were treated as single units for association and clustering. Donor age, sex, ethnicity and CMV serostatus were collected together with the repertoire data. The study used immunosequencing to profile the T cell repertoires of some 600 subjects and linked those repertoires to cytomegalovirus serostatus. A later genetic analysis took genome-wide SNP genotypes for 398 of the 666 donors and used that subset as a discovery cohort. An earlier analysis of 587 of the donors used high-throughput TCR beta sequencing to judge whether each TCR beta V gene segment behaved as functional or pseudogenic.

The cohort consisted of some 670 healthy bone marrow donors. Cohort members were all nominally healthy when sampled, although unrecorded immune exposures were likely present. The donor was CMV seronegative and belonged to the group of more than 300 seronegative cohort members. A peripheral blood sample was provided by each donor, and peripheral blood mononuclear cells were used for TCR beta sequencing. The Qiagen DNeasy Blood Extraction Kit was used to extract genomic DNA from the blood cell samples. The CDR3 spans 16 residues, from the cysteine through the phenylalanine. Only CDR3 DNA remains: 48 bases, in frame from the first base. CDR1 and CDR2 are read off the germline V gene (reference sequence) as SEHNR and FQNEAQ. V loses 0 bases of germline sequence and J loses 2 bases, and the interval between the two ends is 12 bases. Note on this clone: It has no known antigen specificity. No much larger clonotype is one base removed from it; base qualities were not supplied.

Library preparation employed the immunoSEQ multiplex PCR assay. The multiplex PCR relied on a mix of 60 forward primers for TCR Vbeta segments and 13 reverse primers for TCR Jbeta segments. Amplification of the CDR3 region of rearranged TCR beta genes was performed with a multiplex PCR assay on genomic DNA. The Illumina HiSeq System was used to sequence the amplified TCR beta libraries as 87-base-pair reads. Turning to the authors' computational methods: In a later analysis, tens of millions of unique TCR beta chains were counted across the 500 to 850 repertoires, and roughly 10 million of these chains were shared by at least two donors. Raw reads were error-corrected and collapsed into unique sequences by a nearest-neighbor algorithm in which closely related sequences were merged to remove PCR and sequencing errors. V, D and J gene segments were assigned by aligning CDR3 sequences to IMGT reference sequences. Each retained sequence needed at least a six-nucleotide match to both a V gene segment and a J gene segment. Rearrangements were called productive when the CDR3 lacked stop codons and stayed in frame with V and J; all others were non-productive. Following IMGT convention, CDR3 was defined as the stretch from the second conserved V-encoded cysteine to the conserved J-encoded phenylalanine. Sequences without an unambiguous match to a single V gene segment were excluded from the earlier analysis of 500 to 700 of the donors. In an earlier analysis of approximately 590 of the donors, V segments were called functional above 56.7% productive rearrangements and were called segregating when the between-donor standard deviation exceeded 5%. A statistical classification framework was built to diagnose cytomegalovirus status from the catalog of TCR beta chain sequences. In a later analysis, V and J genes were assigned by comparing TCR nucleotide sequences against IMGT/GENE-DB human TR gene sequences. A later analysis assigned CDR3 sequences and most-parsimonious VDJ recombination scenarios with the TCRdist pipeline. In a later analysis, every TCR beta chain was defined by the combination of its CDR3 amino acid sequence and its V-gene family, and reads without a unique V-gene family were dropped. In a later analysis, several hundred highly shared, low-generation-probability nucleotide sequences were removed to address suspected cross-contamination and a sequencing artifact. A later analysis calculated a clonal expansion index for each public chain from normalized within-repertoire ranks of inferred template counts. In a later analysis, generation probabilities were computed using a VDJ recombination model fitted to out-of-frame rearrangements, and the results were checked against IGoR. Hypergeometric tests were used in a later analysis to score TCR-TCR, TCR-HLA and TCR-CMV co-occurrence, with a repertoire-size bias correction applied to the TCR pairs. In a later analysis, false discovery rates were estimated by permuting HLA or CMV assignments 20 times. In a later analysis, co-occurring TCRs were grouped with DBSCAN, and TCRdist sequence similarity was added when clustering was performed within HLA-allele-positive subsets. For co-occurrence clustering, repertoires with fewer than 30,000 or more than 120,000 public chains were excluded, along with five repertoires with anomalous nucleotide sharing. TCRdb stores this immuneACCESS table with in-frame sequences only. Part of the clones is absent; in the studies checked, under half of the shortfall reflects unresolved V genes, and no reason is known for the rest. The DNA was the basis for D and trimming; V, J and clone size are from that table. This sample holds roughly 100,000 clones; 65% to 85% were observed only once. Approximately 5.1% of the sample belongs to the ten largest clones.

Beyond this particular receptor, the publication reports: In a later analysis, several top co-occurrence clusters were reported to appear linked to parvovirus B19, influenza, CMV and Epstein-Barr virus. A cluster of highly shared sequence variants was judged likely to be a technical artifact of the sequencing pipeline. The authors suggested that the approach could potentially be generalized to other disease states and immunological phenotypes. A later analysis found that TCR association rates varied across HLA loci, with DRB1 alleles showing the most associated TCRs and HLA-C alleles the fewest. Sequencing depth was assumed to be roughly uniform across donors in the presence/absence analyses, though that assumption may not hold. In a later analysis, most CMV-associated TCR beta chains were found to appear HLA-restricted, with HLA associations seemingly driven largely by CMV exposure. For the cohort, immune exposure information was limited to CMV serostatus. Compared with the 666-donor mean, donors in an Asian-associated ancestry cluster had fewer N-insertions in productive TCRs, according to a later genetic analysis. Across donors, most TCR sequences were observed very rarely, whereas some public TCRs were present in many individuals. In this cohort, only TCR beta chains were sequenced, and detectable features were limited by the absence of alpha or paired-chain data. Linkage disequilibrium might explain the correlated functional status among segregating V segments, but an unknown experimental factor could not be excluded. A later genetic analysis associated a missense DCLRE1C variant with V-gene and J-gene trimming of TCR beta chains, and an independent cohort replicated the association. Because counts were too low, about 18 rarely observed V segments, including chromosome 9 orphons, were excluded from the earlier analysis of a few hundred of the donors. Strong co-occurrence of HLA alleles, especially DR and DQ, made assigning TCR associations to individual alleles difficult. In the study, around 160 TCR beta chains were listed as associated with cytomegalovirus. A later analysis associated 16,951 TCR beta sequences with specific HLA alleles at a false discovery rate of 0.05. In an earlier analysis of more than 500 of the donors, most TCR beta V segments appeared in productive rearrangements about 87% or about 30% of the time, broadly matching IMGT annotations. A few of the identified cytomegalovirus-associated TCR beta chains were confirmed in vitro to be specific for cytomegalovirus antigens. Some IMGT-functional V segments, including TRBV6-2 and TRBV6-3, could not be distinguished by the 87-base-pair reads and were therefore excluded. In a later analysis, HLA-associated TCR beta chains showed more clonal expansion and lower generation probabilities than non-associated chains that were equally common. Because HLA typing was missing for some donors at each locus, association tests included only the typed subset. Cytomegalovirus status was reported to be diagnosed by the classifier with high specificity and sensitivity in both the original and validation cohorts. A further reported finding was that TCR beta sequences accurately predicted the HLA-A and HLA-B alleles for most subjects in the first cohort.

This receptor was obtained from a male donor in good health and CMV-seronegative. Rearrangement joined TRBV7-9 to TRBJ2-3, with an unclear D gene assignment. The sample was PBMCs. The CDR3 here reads CASSLAHGGITDTQYF. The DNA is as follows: TGTGCCAGCAGCTTAGCGCACGGCGGAATCACAGATACGCAGTATTTT.